This T cell receptor beta chain was retrieved from a study of shared clonotypes between healthy human individuals. Study context: The study drew on a couple of women and a few men aged 18 to 49 as donors. Study-level results: Researchers sampled blood only, noting tissue repertoires likely differ. Represented diversity, genetic and exposure-history alike, was limited by few donors.

In regard to this clone: Its antigen is unknown.

Sequenced by immunoSEQ multiplex PCR; TCRdb stores in-frame clones only, minus some. In the table there are about 2.3 million clones, around 90% of which are singletons. The CDR3 runs to 12 residues. Germline loops: CDR1 SGDLS, CDR2 YYNGEE. Trimming at V came to 3 bases and at J to 9 bases, leaving 3 bases not matched to a gene. The TCR sequence derives from a young man in good health. Some clones in this sample may be carry-over from other donors' samples. The chain is built from TRBV9 and TRBJ2-5; 9 nucleotides match TRBD1. The sequenced material came from naive CD4+ T cells from PBMCs. Subset noted: CD45RA+ positively selected. This CDR3 is CASSATGGAQYF. DNA for the CDR3: TGTGCCAGCAGCGCTACAGGGGGCGCCCAGTACTTC.